A selection of T cell receptor beta chains follows, all from one sample in a study of cytomegalovirus exposure and HLA in healthy donors. Clones were sequenced by immunoSEQ multiplex PCR, and TCRdb holds only the in-frame ones, with some missing. The repertoire holds some 120,000 clones, with roughly 62% as singletons. Sequenced: PBMCs. The receptor source for this set is a man aged 25 to 40 in good health and CMV-seropositive. Both conserved end residues are trimmed from each CDR3. Only part of the rows carry a size: once, few, many, or a class if the clone is expanded.

cdr3_aa v_call clone_size j_call
ASSLGQGANYGYT TRBV5-1 NA TRBJ1-2
SVEGLGTTLYEQY TRBV29-1 NA TRBJ2-7
ASSEASDGGEKLF TRBV6-1 NA TRBJ1-4
ASSSGPQAQY TRBV7-2 NA TRBJ2-3
ASSLRSGHTDTQY TRBV7-3 NA TRBJ2-3
ASSITGSTDTQY TRBV11-1 few TRBJ2-3
ASSQIQGAEQF TRBV7-3 NA TRBJ2-1
ATRRDARGTDTQY TRBV5-4 once TRBJ2-3
AWSVQVYGYT TRBV30 NA TRBJ1-2
ASRRGQGARYEQY TRBV11-2 NA TRBJ2-7
ASSRTLAGGKGEQY TRBV7-8 NA TRBJ2-7
ATSRSPGSRSNEQF TRBV15 NA TRBJ2-1
ASSLGRLAAVRGEQY TRBV11-1 NA TRBJ2-7
ASSPRLAGAPYNEQF TRBV4-3 NA TRBJ2-1
ASRPGEGNQPQH TRBV2 few TRBJ1-5
ASSLSGQTSGYT TRBV7-2 few TRBJ1-2
ASSPYIGELF TRBV7-2 NA TRBJ2-2
ASSSRGGFYYGYT TRBV6-5 NA TRBJ1-2
ASSLLGVGGSGANVLT TRBV13 NA TRBJ2-6
ASSPFGTSGYNEQF TRBV7-3 few TRBJ2-1
AISERAYEQY TRBV10-3 few TRBJ2-7
ASSRYAGTGNYEQY TRBV13 NA TRBJ2-7